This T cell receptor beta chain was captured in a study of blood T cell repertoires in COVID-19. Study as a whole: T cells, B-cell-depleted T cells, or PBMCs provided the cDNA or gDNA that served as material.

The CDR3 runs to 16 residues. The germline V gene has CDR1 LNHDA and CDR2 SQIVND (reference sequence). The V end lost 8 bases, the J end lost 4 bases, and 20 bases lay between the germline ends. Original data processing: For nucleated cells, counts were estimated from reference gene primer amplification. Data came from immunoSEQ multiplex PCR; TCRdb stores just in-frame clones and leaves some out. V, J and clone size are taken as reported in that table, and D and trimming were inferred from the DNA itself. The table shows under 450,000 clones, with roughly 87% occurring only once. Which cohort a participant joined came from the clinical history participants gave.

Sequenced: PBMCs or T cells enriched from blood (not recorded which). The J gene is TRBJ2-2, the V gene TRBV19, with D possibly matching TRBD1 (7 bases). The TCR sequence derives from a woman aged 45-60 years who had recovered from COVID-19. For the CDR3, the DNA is TGTGCCAGTCTCAACGGGGGACAGAGAAGCACCGGGGAGCTGTTTTTT. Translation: CASLNGGQRSTGELFF.